The clone carrying this T cell receptor beta chain came up many times. What it binds is not known. The data derive from a study of T cells in Graves' hyperthyroidism and ophthalmopathy. Germline CDR1 reads MNHEY; CDR2 reads SVGAGI. CDR3 length: 14 residues. With 2 bases clipped from V and 9 bases from J, the junction kept 4 bases outside the gene matches. Study-level results: Blood also contained most expanded thyroid clonotypes above 0.001.

The investigators amplified TCR beta CDR3 regions from RNA transcripts. First-round RT-PCR with HTBI primers amplified the TCR CDR3 region. TCRdb analysed the multiplex PCR reads with MiXCR anew, one entry per CDR3 protein. The repertoire has 450,000 to 700,000 distinct CDR3 sequences, about 45% of them found once; the top ten carry roughly 20%. The TCR originated in an adult woman with Graves' disease, either hyperthyroidism or ophthalmopathy (not recorded which). The chain has TRBV6-5 and TRBJ1-6; 7 bases are a match to TRBD1. The sequencing input was peripheral blood or thyroid tissue (not recorded which). CDR3 bases: TGTGCCAGCAGTTACCTTGACAGGGTTTCACCCCTCCACTTT. Its translation: CASSYLDRVSPLHF.